The 6 T cell receptor beta chains presented below share a single source sample, sequenced in a study of siplizumab effects on memory and regulatory T cells. TCRdb's table, derived via immunoSEQ multiplex PCR, lists solely in-frame clones and lacks some. The table has some 100,000 clones, around 94% seen once; the top ten hold around 1.5%. Material for sequencing was non-Treg CD4+ T cells sorted from blood. The receptors here all came from a human donor in good health.

V usage is TRBV28 and J usage is TRBJ1-2; D remains unclear. Trimming pared 2 bases from V and 4 bases from J, leaving 20 bases between. The CDR3 has 17 residues. Germline V gene data show CDR1 as MDHEN and CDR2 as SYDVKM. CDR3 sequence: CASSLRDIPGTLYGYTF. Written as DNA, the CDR3 is TGTGCCAGCAGTTTAAGGGATATTCCAGGCACTCTCTATGGCTACACCTTC.

The chain joins TRBV4-1 to TRBJ1-5; maybe TRBD1 (6 bases). Between the trimmed V and J ends, which lost 0 bases and 7 bases, there was a span of 19 bases. The CDR3 sequence is 17 residues long. Germline V gene data show CDR1 as MGHRA and CDR2 as YSYEKL. CDR3 bases: TGCGCCAGCAGCCAAGATGGAGCCACAGGGTTCGGGCAGCCCCAGCATTTT. It translates to CASSQDGATGFGQPQHF.

The chain has TRBV15 and TRBJ2-1; D is unresolved. Trimming cost V 5 bases and J 2 bases, with 10 bases left between them. The CDR3 has 14 amino acids. Germline values: CDR1 LNHNV, CDR2 YYDKDF (reference sequence). CDR3 DNA sequence: TGTGCCACCAGCGGTTATGTAGCCTACAATGAGCAGTTCTTC. Translated: CATSGYVAYNEQFF.

This chain connects TRBV27 to TRBJ2-1, with D perhaps TRBD1 (6 bases). This CDR3 is 14 amino acids long. Germline V lookup: CDR1 MNHEY, CDR2 SMNVEV (reference sequence). The ends were cut back, 4 bases at V and 5 bases at J, with 12 bases in the middle. The CDR3 DNA reads as TGTGCCAGCAGTTGGAACAGGGTGAACAATGAGCAGTTCTTC. Amino acids: CASSWNRVNNEQFF.

The gene calls are TRBV5-4 and TRBJ2-7; the match to TRBD2 covers 8 bases. This CDR3 has 18 amino acids. Germline CDR1 SGHNT, CDR2 YYREEE (reference sequence). V lost 0 bases, J lost 1 base, and 12 bases stayed unmatched. CDR3 sequence (DNA): TGTGCCAGCAGCTTGGAAGGTAGCGGGGTACTCTTATCCTACGAGCAGTACTTC. As protein: CASSLEGSGVLLSYEQYF.

The genes are TRBV5-1 and TRBJ2-7; perhaps TRBD2 as D (6 bases). Per the germline V gene, CDR1 is SGHRS and CDR2 is YFSETQ. The CDR3 length is 15 residues. The V gene lost 0 bases and the J gene lost 6 bases, with 16 bases spanning the gap. The CDR3 DNA sequence: TGCGCCAGCAGCTTGGCCACAGGAGCGGGTCGCGAGCAGTACTTC. This sequence encodes CASSLATGAGREQYF.